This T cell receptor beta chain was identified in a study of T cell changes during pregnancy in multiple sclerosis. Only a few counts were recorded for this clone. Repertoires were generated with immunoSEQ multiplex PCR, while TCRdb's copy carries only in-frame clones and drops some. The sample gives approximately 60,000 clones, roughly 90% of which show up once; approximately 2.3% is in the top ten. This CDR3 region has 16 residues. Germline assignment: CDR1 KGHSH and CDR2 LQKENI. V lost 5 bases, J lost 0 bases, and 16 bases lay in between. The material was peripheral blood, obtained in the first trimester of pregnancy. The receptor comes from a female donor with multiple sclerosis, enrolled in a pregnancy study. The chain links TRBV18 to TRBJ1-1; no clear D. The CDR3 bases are TGTGCCAGCTCAGAACAGTCCCCAACAGTGAACACTGAAGCTTTCTTT. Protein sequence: CASSEQSPTVNTEAFF.